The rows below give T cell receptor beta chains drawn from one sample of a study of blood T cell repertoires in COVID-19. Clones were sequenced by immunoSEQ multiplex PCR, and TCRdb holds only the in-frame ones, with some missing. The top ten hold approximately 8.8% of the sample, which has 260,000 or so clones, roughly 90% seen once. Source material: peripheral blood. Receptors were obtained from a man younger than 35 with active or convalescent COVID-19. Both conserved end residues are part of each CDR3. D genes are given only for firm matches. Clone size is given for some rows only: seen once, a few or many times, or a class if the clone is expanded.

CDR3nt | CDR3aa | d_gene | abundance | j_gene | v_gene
TGTGCCAGCTCACAGGGACAGGGGAACCAACAAGAGACCCAGTACTTC | CASSQGQGNQQETQYF | TRBD1 | . | TRBJ2-5 | TRBV18
TGTGCCAGCAGTCGGGTGGAGCAGTTCTTC | CASSRVEQFF | . | . | TRBJ2-1 | TRBV12-3/TRBV12-4
TGTGCCAGCAGCGTAGCGTTAGCGGGGGCCCACACCGGGGAGCTGTTTTTT | CASSVALAGAHTGELFF | TRBD2 | . | TRBJ2-2 | TRBV9
TGTGCCAGCAGCCAACAGGGGAGGGGGAACACTGAAGCTTTCTTT | CASSQQGRGNTEAFF | . | few | TRBJ1-1 | TRBV3-1/TRBV3-2
TGTGCCAGCAGCTTAAGTGTGGGTCCGGGGTATGAGCAGTTCTTC | CASSLSVGPGYEQFF | . | . | TRBJ2-1 | TRBV7-3
TGCGCCAGCAGCTTTGGCGGGGGCGAAAACAATGAGCAGTTCTTC | CASSFGGGENNEQFF | . | . | TRBJ2-1 | TRBV5-1
TGTGCCAGCAGCCAAGTCCTAGCGGGGGGGCCGAAAAGTGAGCAGTTCTTC | CASSQVLAGGPKSEQFF | TRBD2 | . | TRBJ2-1 | TRBV3-1/TRBV3-2
TGCGCCAGCAGGGGACAGGGATCTCCTGGCTATGGCTACACCTTC | CASRGQGSPGYGYTF | TRBD1 | . | TRBJ1-2 | TRBV10-2
TGTGCCAGTAGTATATACACAGATAGCAATCAGCCCCAGCATTTT | CASSIYTDSNQPQHF | . | . | TRBJ1-5 | TRBV19
TGTGCCAGCAGCTTTGGAGGTAACGATGAGCAGTTCTTC | CASSFGGNDEQFF | . | once | TRBJ2-1 | TRBV7-2
TGTGCCAGCAGTGAAGCACAGGGGTTCCAGCCCCAGCATTTT | CASSEAQGFQPQHF | TRBD1 | . | TRBJ1-5 | TRBV6-1
TGTGCCAGCAGCGTAGGACAGGATTGGGAGGCTTTCTTT | CASSVGQDWEAFF | . | . | TRBJ1-1 | TRBV9
TGTGCCAGCTCAGCGGACAGGGCCGAGGGCTACACCTTC | CASSADRAEGYTF | TRBD1 | . | TRBJ1-2 | TRBV18
TGTGCCAGCAGCCACGGGGACTCGAGCACAGATACGCAGTATTTT | CASSHGDSSTDTQYF | . | . | TRBJ2-3 | TRBV3-1/TRBV3-2